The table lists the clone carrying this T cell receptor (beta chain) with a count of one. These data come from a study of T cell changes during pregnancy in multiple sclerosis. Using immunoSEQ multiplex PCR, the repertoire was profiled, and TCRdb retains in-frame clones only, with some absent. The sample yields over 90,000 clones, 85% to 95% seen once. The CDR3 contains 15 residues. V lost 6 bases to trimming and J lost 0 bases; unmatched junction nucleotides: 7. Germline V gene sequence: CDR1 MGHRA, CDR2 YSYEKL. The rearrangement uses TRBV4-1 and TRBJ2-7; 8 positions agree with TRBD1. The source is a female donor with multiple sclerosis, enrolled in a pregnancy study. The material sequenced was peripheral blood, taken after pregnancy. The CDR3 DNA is TGCGCCAGCAGACCCGGGACAGGTCCCTCCTACGAGCAGTACTTC. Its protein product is CASRPGTGPSYEQYF.